The rows below give T cell receptor beta chains drawn from one sample of a study of a mutant IDH1 vaccine in newly diagnosed glioma. Generated by immunoSEQ multiplex PCR, the TCRdb table keeps only in-frame clones and is missing some. The sample includes some 36,000 clones, 81% of them seen just once. Antigen specificity for these receptors is unknown. Sequencing used PBMCs, obtained from a glioma patient whose treatment included an IDH1 peptide vaccine. Every receptor here comes from a man in his forties or fifties with glioma. Both conserved end residues are part of each CDR3. Each record gives: clone size, V gene, D gene, J gene, CDR3 protein, CDR3 DNA. A D gene is named only where the DNA matches it firmly. The size field is filled for only some rows; it gives once, few, many or a size class.

abundance: -
v_gene: TRBV2
d_gene: -
j_gene: TRBJ2-5
CDR3aa: CASSETKTQYF
CDR3nt: TGTGCCAGCAGTGAAACTAAGACCCAGTACTTC

abundance: -
v_gene: TRBV18
d_gene: TRBD2
j_gene: TRBJ2-1
CDR3aa: CASSPIGTNNEQFF
CDR3nt: TGTGCCAGCTCACCAATTGGGACTAATAATGAGCAGTTCTTC

abundance: -
v_gene: TRBV5-6
d_gene: TRBD1
j_gene: TRBJ2-1
CDR3aa: CASSLRQGILNEQFF
CDR3nt: TGTGCCAGCAGCTTGAGACAGGGGATCCTCAATGAGCAGTTCTTC

abundance: -
v_gene: TRBV27
d_gene: TRBD1
j_gene: TRBJ1-1
CDR3aa: CASSTYRGDTEAFF
CDR3nt: TGTGCCAGCAGTACATACAGGGGGGACACTGAAGCTTTCTTT

abundance: once
v_gene: TRBV2
d_gene: -
j_gene: TRBJ1-6
CDR3aa: CASAKEAPVDSPLHF
CDR3nt: TGTGCCAGCGCGAAGGAAGCACCTGTGGATTCACCCCTCCACTTT

abundance: -
v_gene: TRBV28
d_gene: TRBD2
j_gene: TRBJ2-7
CDR3aa: CASHRGGDGHEQYF
CDR3nt: TGTGCCAGCCATCGGGGGGGAGACGGCCACGAGCAGTACTTC

abundance: -
v_gene: TRBV5-1
d_gene: TRBD1
j_gene: TRBJ1-4
CDR3aa: CASSPDREWEELFF
CDR3nt: TGCGCCAGCAGCCCGGACAGGGAGTGGGAAGAACTGTTTTTT

abundance: -
v_gene: TRBV19
d_gene: -
j_gene: TRBJ2-6
CDR3aa: CASSSQARTGANVLTF
CDR3nt: TGTGCCAGTAGTAGCCAGGCCAGGACTGGGGCCAACGTCCTGACTTTC

abundance: -
v_gene: TRBV4-3
d_gene: -
j_gene: TRBJ2-2
CDR3aa: CASSQDANTGELFF
CDR3nt: TGCGCCAGCAGCCAAGACGCGAACACCGGGGAGCTGTTTTTT

abundance: -
v_gene: TRBV4-1
d_gene: TRBD2
j_gene: TRBJ2-1
CDR3aa: CASSPPLAGSGNEQFF
CDR3nt: TGCGCCAGCAGCCCCCCCCTAGCGGGGTCGGGGAATGAGCAGTTCTTC

abundance: few
v_gene: TRBV11-1
d_gene: -
j_gene: TRBJ2-4
CDR3aa: CASSLSGYGKNIQYF
CDR3nt: TGTGCCAGCAGCTTATCTGGGTACGGCAAAAACATTCAGTACTTC

abundance: -
v_gene: TRBV2
d_gene: -
j_gene: TRBJ2-3
CDR3aa: CASRAYNTQYF
CDR3nt: TGTGCCAGCAGGGCGTATAATACGCAGTATTTT

abundance: few
v_gene: TRBV30
d_gene: -
j_gene: TRBJ1-2
CDR3aa: CAWSVRLTNHGYTF
CDR3nt: TGTGCCTGGAGTGTACGGCTAACCAACCATGGCTACACCTTC

abundance: -
v_gene: TRBV11-2
d_gene: TRBD2
j_gene: TRBJ2-1
CDR3aa: CASSLITTSGRSKQFF
CDR3nt: TGTGCCAGCAGCTTAATAACGACTAGCGGGAGATCTAAGCAGTTCTTC

abundance: -
v_gene: TRBV2
d_gene: TRBD1
j_gene: TRBJ2-3
CDR3aa: CASSVGTGADTQYF
CDR3nt: TGTGCCAGCAGTGTAGGGACAGGGGCAGATACGCAGTATTTT